This T cell receptor (beta chain) stems from a study of PD-1 blockade in mismatch repair-deficient tumors. Using immunoSEQ multiplex PCR, the repertoire was profiled, and TCRdb retains in-frame clones only, with some absent. This table holds about 130,000 clones, about nine tenths found once. Deletions cut 0 bases from V and 0 bases from J, with 8 bases between. The CDR3 is 16 amino acids. Germline V gene lookup returns CDR1 MGHRA and CDR2 YSYEKL. The source is an adult with mismatch repair-deficient cancer. The specimen was peripheral blood, collected 72 weeks after starting pembrolizumab. This chain connects TRBV4-1 to TRBJ2-2; tentative D call: TRBD2 (6 bases). The CDR3 protein is CASSQEWTTNTGELFF. DNA of the CDR3: TGCGCCAGCAGCCAAGAGTGGACTACGAACACCGGGGAGCTGTTTTTT.